This TCR beta chain was recorded in a study of blood T cell repertoires in COVID-19 (dated by TCRdb to 2019 to 2021). Context from the whole study: Samples covering the acute and convalescent phases of COVID-19 were provided by collaborators in the United States, Italy and Spain. Deeply sampled blood TCRbeta repertoires from subjects exposed to, actively infected with, or recovered from COVID-19 were included in the dataset. Samples were obtained from the ongoing ImmuneRACE study (first 160 participants) and from over 1,000 subjects provided by 6 global collaborators. Where available, HLA class I and class II types were obtained from metadata supplied by the sample provider rather than from assay-based typing. A freely available public database, intended as a resource for researchers studying the immune response to SARS-CoV-2, is where the repertoires were released. The prospective study material was composed of cDNA or gDNA derived from T cells, B-cell-depleted T cells, or PBMCs. Sample metadata almost always included a de-identified subject ID, COVID-19 status, age in years and sex. General conclusions and limits of the study: The amount of clinical and demographic metadata varied by source and participant and was provided uncurated.

Each collaborating institution followed its own protocols to collect whole blood in K2EDTA tubes. For TCRbeta analysis, collaborators shipped samples as frozen whole blood, isolated PBMCs, or DNA extracted from either of those sample types. To note about this clone: Its antigen is currently not known. No much larger clonotype is one base removed from it; base qualities were not supplied.

The immunoSEQ Assay, a bias-controlled multiplex PCR, was used to amplify TCRbeta CDR3 regions from genomic DNA. Per the authors' processing: Within the assay, amplification of reference gene primers was used to estimate how many nucleated cells each sample contained. To quantify the absolute abundance of each unique TCRbeta CDR3 rearrangement, sequence reads were collapsed and filtered. For each sample, productive Simpson clonality was calculated as the square root of Simpson's diversity index across productive rearrangements. TCRdb obtained this table from immuneACCESS and retained in-frame rearrangements with V and J assigned. These tables miss some clones; where compared with another copy, unresolved V genes account for less than half of the shortfall, and the remainder is unexplained. V and J calls and clone size follow that table, whereas D and trimming were derived from the DNA. This sample holds around 94,000 clones; roughly 82% were observed only once. Around 4% of the sample is in the top ten clones.

Trimming at the junction amounts to 2 bases on V and 8 bases on J, and the germline ends lie 12 bases apart. Counted from cysteine to phenylalanine, this CDR3 has 14 amino acids. CDR3 DNA is the only sequence kept; it has 42 bases, read in frame from the first base. From the germline V gene (reference sequence), CDR1 is LGHDT and CDR2 is YNNKEL. The sequence derives from a human donor in a cohort sampled during active COVID-19. The specimen sequenced was peripheral blood. The chain is encoded by TRBV3-1 (or the pseudogene TRBV3-2) joined to TRBJ1-4, and possibly TRBD1, on 6 matching bases. The DNA sequence is TGTGCCAGCAGCCAATCAGGGGTGGCGGAAAAACTGTTTTTT. The encoded protein is CASSQSGVAEKLFF.